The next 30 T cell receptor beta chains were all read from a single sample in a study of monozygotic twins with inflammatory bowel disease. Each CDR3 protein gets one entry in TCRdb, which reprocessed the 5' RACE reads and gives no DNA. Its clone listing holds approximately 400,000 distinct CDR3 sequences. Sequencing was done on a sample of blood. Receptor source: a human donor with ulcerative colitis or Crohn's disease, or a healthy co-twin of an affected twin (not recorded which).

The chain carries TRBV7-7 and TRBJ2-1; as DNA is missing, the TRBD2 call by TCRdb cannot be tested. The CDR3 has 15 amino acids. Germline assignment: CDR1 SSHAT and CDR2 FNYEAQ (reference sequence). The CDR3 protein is CASSPSPSGRGEQFF.

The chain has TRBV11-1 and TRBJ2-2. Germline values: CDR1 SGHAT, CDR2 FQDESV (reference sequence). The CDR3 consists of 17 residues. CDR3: CASSLEARGLNTGELFF.

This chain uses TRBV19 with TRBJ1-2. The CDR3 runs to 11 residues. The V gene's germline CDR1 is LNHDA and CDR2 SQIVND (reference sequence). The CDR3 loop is CATREGGGYTF.

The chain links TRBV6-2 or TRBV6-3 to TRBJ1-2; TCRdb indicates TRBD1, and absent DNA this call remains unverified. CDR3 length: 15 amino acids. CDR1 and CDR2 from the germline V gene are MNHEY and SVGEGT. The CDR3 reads CASSDPGQGSSGYTF.

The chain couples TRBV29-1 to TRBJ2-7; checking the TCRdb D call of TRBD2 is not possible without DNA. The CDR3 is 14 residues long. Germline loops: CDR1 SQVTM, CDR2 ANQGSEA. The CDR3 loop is CSVVAGERSYEQYF.

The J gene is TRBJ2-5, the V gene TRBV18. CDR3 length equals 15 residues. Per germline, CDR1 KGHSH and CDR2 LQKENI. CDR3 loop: CASSPPGAARETQYF.

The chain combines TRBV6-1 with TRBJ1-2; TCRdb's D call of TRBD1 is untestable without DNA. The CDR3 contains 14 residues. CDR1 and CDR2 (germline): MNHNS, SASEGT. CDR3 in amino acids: CASSERGTEAGYTF.

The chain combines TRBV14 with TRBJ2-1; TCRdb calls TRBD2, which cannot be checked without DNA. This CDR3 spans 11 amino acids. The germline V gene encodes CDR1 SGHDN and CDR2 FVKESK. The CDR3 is CASSRTIEQFF.

The CDR3: CASSPGTSGGAYNEQFF. The chain links TRBV12-3 or TRBV12-4 to TRBJ2-1; the D gene TCRdb calls, TRBD2, cannot be checked with no DNA. This CDR3 comprises 17 residues.

The CDR3 region is CASSLYWEQFF. This chain links TRBV11-2 with TRBJ2-1. CDR1 and CDR2 (germline): SGHAT, FQNNGV. This CDR3 is built from 11 residues.

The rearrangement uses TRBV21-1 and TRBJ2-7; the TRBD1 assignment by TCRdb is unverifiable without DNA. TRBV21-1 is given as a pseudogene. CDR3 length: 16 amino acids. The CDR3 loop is CASSTGPLGGLYEQYF.

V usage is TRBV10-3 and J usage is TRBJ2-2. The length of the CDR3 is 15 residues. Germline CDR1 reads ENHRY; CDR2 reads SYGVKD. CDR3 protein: CAISESGVGTGELFF.

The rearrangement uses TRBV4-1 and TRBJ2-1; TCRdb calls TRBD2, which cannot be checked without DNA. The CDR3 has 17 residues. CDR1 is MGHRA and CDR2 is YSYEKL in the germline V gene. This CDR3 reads CASSQETSGRSYNEQFF.

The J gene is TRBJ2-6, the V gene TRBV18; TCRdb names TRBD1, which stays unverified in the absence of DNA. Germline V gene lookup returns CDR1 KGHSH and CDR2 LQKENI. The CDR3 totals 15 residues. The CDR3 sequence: CASSPSHSGANVLTF.

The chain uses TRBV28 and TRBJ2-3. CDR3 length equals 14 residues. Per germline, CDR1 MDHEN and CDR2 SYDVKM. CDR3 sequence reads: CASSSQRITDTQYF.

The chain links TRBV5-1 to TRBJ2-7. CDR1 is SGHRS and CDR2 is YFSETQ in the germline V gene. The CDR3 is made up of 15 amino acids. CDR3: CASSLAAGDAYEQYF.

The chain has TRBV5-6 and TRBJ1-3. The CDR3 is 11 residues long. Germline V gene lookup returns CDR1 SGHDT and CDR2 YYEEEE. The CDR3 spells CASSGKGTIYF. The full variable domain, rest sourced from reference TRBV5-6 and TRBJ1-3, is DAGVTQSPTHLIKTRGQQVTLRCSPKSGHDTVSWYQQALGQGPQFIFQYYEEEERQRGNFPDRFSGHQFPNYSSELNVNALLLGDSALYLCASSGKGTIYFGEGSWLTVV.

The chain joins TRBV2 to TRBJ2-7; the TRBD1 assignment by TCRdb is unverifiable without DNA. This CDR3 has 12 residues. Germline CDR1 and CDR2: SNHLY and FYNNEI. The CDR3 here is CALGGAVKEQYF. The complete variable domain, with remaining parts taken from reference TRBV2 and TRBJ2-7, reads EPEVTQTPSHQVTQMGQEVILRCVPISNHLYFYWYRQILGQKVEFLVSFYNNEISEKSEIFDDQFSVERPDGSNFTLKIRSTKLEDSAMYFCALGGAVKEQYFGPGTRLTVT.

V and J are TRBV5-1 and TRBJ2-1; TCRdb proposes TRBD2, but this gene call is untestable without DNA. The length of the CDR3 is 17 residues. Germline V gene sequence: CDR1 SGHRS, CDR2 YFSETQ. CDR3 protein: CASSLGGSGRDYREQFF.

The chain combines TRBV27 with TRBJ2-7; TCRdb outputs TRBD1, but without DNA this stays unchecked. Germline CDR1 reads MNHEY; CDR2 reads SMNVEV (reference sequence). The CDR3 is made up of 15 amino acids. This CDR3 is CASSRSGTGSYEQYF.

The CDR3 is CASSYSKETQYF. The V gene is TRBV6-2 or TRBV6-3, the J gene TRBJ2-5. Germline lookup yields CDR1 MNHEY and CDR2 SVGEGT. This CDR3 has 12 amino acids.

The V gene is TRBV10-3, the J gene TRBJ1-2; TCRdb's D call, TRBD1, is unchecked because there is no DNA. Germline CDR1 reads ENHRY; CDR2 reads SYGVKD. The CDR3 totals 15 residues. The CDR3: CATIPGQGSNYGYTF.

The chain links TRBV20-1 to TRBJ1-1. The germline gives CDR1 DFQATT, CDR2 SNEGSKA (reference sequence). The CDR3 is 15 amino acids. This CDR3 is CSARPFGSTGTEAFF.

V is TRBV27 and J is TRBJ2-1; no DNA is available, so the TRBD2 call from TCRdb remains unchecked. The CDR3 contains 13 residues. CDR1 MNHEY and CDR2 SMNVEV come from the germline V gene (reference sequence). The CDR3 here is CATKEGLYNEQFF.

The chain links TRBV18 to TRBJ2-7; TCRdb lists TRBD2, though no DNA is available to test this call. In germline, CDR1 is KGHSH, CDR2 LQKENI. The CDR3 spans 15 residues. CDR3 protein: CASSRTGLASYEQYF.

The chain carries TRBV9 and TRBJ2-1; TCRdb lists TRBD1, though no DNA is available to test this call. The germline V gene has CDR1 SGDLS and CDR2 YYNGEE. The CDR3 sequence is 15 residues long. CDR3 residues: CASRGTGGPYNEQFF. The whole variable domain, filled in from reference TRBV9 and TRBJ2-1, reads DSGVTQTPKHLITATGQRVTLRCSPRSGDLSVYWYQQSLDQGLQFLIQYYNGEERAKGNILERFSAQQFPDLHSELNLSSLELGDSALYFCASRGTGGPYNEQFFGPGTRLTVL.

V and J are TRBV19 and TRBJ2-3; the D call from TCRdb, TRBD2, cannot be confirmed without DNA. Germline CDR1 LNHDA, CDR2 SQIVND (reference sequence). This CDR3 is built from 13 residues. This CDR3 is CASTKAATDTQYF.

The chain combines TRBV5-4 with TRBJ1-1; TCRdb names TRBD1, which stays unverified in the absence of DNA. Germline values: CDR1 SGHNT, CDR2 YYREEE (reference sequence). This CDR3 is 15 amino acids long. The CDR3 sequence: CASSFPRTGNTEAFF. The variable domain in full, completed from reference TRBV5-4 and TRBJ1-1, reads ETGVTQSPTHLIKTRGQQVTLRCSSQSGHNTVSWYQQALGQGPQFIFQYYREEENGRGNFPPRFSGLQFPNYSSELNVNALELDDSALYLCASSFPRTGNTEAFFGQGTRLTVV.

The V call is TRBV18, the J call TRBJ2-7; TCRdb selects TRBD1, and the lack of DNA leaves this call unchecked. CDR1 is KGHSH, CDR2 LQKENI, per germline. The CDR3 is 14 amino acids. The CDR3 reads CASSPGAETYEQYF.

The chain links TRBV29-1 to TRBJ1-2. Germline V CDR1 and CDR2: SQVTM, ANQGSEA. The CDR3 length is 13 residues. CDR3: CSVVEGLNYGYTF.